This T cell receptor beta chain is drawn from a study of blood T cell repertoires in COVID-19 (dated by TCRdb to 2018 to 2020). Background on the whole study: Samples covering the acute and convalescent phases of COVID-19 were provided by collaborators in the United States, Italy and Spain. The material from the prospective study consisted of cDNA or gDNA derived from T cells, B-cell-depleted T cells, or PBMCs. Subjects who had been exposed to COVID-19, were actively infected with it, or had recovered from it provided the deeply sampled blood TCRbeta repertoires that made up the dataset. The repertoires were released in a freely available public database intended as a resource for research on the immune response to SARS-CoV-2. The samples were drawn from two sources: the first 160 participants of the ongoing ImmuneRACE study, and 950 to 1,500 subjects contributed by 6 global collaborators. Sample metadata almost always included a de-identified subject ID, COVID-19 status, age in years and sex. Where available, HLA class I and class II types were taken from metadata supplied by the sample provider and were not determined by assay-based typing.

One collaborating source in Seattle enrolled patients during active infection and followed them longitudinally through the course of disease. The collaborating institutions used their own protocols to collect whole blood in K2EDTA tubes. For TCRbeta analysis, collaborators shipped samples in one of three forms: frozen whole blood, isolated PBMCs, or DNA extracted from either of those sample types. V loses 7 bases of germline sequence and J loses 0 bases, and the interval between the two ends is 16 bases. The CDR3 starts with the cysteine, ends with the phenylalanine, and has 14 residues. Left in the record is the CDR3 DNA by itself, 42 bases read in frame from the first base. The germline V gene specifies SQVTM as CDR1 and ANQGSEA as CDR2. Summary of the overall study and its limitations: The quantity of clinical and demographic metadata differed by source and by participant and was supplied without curation.

The immunoSEQ Assay, a bias-controlled multiplex PCR, was used to amplify TCRbeta CDR3 regions from genomic DNA. For the original study's pipeline: The number of nucleated cells in each sample was estimated from the amplification of reference gene primers within the assay. Sequence reads were collapsed and filtered to measure the absolute abundance of every unique TCRbeta CDR3 rearrangement. For each sample, productive Simpson clonality was calculated as the square root of Simpson's diversity index across productive rearrangements. In its TCRdb copy, this immuneACCESS table keeps in-frame sequences only and misses some clones. Where compared with another copy, unresolved V genes explain less than half of these, and the others have no known cause. V, J and clone size are those of that table, while D and trimming were read from the DNA. This sample comprises roughly 440,000 clones, roughly 88% of them detected only once. The top ten hold roughly 12% of the sample.

To note about this clone: Its antigen target is currently unknown. The input lacks base qualities; no much larger clone sits a single base away.

The V gene is TRBV29-1 and the J gene is TRBJ2-7; the best D guess is TRBD1, with 6 bases matching. The clonotype was recovered from a woman in her forties or fifties with COVID-19, enrolled during active disease. The sequenced material came from peripheral blood. Here the CDR3 is given as CSARPRGSSYEQYF. The DNA sequence is given as TGCAGCGCCCGCCCTAGGGGGAGCTCCTACGAGCAGTACTTC.